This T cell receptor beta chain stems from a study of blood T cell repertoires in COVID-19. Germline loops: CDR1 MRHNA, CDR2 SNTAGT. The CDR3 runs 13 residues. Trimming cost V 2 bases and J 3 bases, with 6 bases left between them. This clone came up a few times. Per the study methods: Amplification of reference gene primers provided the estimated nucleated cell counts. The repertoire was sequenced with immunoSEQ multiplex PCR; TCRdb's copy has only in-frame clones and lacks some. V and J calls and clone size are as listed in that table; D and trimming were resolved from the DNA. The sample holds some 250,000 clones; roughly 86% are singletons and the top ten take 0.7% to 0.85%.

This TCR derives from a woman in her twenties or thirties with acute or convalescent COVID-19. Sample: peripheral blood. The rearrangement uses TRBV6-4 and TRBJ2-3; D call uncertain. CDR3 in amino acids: CASSDAETDTQYF. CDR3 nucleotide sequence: TGTGCCAGCAGTGACGCCGAGACAGATACGCAGTATTTT.